Sequencing of this TCR beta chain was carried out in a study of cytomegalovirus exposure and HLA in healthy donors. Study observations and caveats: At a 0.05 false discovery rate, a later analysis found 15,000 to 20,000 TCR beta sequences to be associated with HLA alleles.

V lost 2 bases, J lost 0 bases, and 10 bases stayed unmatched. Germline CDR1 and CDR2: SGHTA and FQGNSA. The CDR3 totals 17 residues. On this clone itself: Its antigen is not known.

PCR used 60 Vbeta primers and 13 Jbeta primers. This table comes from immunoSEQ multiplex PCR, and its TCRdb copy is limited to in-frame clones, with some not included. Of approximately 75,000 clones in the sample, around 80% were seen once. Sequenced input: PBMCs. V and J are TRBV7-2 and TRBJ2-7; 7 nucleotides align to TRBD2. This receptor was taken from a man aged 65 to 79 in good health and CMV-seropositive. The CDR3 nucleotides are TGTGCCAGCAGCTTATACGGGGGGACGGAAAGCTCCTACGAGCAGTACTTC. It translates to CASSLYGGTESSYEQYF.